The clone carrying this T cell receptor beta chain occurred many times. The antigen is undetermined. As TCR cDNA was made by 5'RACE template switching, a universal primer site and UMIs were added. TCRdb fed the 5' RACE reads into MiXCR, producing one record per CDR3 protein. The sample records some 63,000 distinct CDR3 sequences, about 7.8% being singletons. The record originates from a study of T cells after yellow fever vaccination. Study outcomes and limitations: A faster peak, day 5 versus 15, was reached by the weaker secondary response. Contamination by abundant bulk-population clonotypes could be present in FACS-sorted repertoires.

The V segment lost 1 base and the J segment 2 bases; nucleotides outside the gene matches: 5. The germline V gene encodes CDR1 SEHNR and CDR2 FQNEAQ (reference sequence). This CDR3 contains 16 residues. This receptor was identified in a man aged 25-40 years who received the YFV17D yellow fever vaccine. This sample comprised CD8+ T cells sorted from PBMCs, obtained 15 days after the yellow fever booster vaccination. This rearrangement joins TRBV7-9 to TRBJ2-7, with 10 bases lining up with TRBD1. The CDR3 region has the DNA TGTGCCAGCAGCTTAGTAGGCGGACAGGGGGCCTACGAGCAGTACTTC. This translates into CASSLVGGQGAYEQYF.